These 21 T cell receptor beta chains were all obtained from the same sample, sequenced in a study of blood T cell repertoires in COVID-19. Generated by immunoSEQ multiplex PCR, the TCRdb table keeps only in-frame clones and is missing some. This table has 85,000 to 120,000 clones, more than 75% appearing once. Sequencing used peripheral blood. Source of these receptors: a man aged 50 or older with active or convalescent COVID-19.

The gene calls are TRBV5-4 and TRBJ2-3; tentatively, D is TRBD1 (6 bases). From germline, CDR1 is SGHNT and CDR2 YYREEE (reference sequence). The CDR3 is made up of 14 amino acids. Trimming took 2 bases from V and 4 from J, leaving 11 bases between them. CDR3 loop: CASSFGQGPDTQYF. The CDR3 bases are TGTGCCAGCAGCTTCGGGCAGGGGCCAGATACGCAGTATTTT.

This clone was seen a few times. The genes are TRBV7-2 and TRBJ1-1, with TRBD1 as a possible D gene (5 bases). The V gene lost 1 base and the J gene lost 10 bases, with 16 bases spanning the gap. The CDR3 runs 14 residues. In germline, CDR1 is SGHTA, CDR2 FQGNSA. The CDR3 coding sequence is TGTGCCAGCAGCTTAGAACTCCGGGGGGGGAGAGCTTTCTTT. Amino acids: CASSLELRGGRAFF.

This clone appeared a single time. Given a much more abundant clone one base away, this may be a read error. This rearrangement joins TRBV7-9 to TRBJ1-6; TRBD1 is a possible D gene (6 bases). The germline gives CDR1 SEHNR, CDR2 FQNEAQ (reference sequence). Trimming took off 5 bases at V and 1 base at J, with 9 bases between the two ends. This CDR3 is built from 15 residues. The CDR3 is CASSHTGSYNSPLHF. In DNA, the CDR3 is TGTGCCAGCAGCCATACAGGGTCCTATAATTCACCCCTCCACTTT.

The DNA for the CDR3 is TGTGCCAGCAGTTACCGACGACAGGGGACGGGAAACACCATATATTTT. It yields the protein CASSYRRQGTGNTIYF. V usage is TRBV6-5 and J usage is TRBJ1-3; TRBD1 aligns across 8 bases. Germline assignment: CDR1 MNHEY and CDR2 SVGAGI. The CDR3 has 16 amino acids. V was pared by 2 bases and J by 4 bases, with 7 bases of the junction left unmatched.

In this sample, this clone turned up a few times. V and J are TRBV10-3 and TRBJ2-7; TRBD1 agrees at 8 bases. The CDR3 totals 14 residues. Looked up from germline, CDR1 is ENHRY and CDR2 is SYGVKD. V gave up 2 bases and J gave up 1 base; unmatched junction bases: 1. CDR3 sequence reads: CAISETGGSYEQYV. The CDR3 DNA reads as TGTGCCATCAGTGAGACAGGGGGATCCTACGAGCAGTACGTC.

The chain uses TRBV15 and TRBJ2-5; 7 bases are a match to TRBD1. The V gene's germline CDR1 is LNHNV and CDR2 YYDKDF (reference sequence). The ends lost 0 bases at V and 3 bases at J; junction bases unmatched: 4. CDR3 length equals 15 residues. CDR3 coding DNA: TGTGCCACCAGCAGAGACGGACAGGCCGAAGAGACCCAGTACTTC. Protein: CATSRDGQAEETQYF.

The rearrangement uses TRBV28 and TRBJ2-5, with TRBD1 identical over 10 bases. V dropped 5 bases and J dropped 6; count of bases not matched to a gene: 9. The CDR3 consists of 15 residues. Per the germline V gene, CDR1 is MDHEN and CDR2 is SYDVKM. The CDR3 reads CASSRGQGPRKTQYF. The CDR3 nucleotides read TGTGCCAGCAGTAGGGGACAGGGGCCCAGGAAGACCCAGTACTTC.

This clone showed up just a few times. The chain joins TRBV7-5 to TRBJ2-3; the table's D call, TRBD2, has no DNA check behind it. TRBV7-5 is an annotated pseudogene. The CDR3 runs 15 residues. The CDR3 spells CVRSPGRGGTDTQYF. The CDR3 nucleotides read TGTGTCAGAAGCCCCGGACGGGGGGGCACAGATACGCAGTATTTT.

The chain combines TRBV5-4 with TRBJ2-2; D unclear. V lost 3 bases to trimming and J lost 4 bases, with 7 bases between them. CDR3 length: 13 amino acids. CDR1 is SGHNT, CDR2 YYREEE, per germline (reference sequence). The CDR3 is CASSSASTGELFF. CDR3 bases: TGTGCCAGCAGCTCAGCGAGCACCGGGGAGCTGTTTTTT.

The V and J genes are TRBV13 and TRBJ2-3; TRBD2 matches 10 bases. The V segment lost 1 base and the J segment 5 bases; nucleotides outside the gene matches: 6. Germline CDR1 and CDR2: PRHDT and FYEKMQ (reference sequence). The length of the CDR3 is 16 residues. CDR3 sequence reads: CASSLASGGAKDTQYF. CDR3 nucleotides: TGTGCCAGCAGCTTAGCAAGCGGGGGGGCGAAAGATACGCAGTATTTT.

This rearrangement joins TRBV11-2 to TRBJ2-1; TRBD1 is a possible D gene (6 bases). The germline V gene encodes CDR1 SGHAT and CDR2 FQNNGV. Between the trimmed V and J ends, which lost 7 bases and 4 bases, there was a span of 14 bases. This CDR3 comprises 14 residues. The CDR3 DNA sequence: TGTGCCAGCAACAACCGGGACAAATACAATGAGCAGTTCTTC. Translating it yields CASNNRDKYNEQFF.

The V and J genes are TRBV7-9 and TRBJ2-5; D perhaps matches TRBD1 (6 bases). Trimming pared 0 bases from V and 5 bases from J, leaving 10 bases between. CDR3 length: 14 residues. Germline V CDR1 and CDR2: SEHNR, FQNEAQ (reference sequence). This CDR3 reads CASSLARTAETQYF. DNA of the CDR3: TGTGCCAGCAGCTTAGCCAGGACAGCGGAGACCCAGTACTTC.

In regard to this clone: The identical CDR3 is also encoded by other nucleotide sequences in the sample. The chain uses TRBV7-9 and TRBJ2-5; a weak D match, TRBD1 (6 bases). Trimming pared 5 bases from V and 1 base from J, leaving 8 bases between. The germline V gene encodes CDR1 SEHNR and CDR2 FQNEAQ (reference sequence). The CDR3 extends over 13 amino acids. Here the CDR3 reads CASSPDSQETQYF. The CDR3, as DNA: TGTGCCAGCAGCCCGGACAGCCAAGAGACCCAGTACTTC.

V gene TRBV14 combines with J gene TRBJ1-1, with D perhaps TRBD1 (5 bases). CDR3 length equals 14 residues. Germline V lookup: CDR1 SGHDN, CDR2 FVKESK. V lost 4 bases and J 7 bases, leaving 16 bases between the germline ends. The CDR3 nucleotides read TGTGCCAGCAGCCGGAACGCGGGGGGAGGTGAAGCTTTCTTT. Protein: CASSRNAGGGEAFF.

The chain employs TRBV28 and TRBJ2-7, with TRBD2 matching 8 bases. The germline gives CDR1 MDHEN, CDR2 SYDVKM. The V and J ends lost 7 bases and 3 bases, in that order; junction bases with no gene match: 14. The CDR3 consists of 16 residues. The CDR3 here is CASTPGLAGPLYEQYV. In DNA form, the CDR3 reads TGTGCCAGCACCCCAGGGCTAGCGGGCCCGCTCTACGAGCAGTACGTC.

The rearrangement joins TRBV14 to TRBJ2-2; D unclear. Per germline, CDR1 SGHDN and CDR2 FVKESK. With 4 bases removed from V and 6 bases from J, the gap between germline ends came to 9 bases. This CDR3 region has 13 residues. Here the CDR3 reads CASSLIAPGELFF. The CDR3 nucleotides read TGTGCCAGCAGCCTTATAGCTCCCGGGGAGCTGTTTTTT.

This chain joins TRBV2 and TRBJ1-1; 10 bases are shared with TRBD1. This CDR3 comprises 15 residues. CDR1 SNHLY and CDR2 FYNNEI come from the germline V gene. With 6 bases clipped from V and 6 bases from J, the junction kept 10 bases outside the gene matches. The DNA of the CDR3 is TGTGCCAGCAGACTCGACAGGGGGCCTCCCGCTGAAGCTTTCTTT. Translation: CASRLDRGPPAEAFF.

Here the CDR3 reads CASSQEMILAGASYNEQFF. DNA for the CDR3: TGTGCCAGCAGCCAAGAAATGATTCTAGCGGGGGCATCTTACAATGAGCAGTTCTTC. This chain uses TRBV4-2 with TRBJ2-1, with TRBD2 matching 10 bases. The CDR3 runs to 19 residues. CDR1 and CDR2 (germline): LGHNA, YNFKEQ. V trimming: 0 bases; J trimming: 4 bases; junction bases outside the gene matches: 12.

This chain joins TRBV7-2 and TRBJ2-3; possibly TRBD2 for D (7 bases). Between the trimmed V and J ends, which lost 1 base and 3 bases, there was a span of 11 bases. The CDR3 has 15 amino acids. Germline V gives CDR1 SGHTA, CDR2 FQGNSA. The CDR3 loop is CASSLGGGRTDTQYF. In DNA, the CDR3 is TGTGCCAGCAGCTTAGGGGGGGGCCGAACAGATACGCAGTATTTT.

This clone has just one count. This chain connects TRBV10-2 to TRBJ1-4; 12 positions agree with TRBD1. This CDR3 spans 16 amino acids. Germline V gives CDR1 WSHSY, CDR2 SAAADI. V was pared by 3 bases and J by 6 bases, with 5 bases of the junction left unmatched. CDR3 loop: CASSEGGQGAYEKLFF. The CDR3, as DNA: TGCGCCAGCAGTGAAGGGGGACAGGGGGCCTATGAAAAACTGTTTTTT.

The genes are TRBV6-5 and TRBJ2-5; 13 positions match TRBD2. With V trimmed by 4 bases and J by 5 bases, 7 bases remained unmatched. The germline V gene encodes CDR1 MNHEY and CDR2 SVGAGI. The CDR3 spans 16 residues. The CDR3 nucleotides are TGTGCCAGCAGTTTCGGACTAGCGGGGGCAGGGGAGACCCAGTACTTC. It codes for CASSFGLAGAGETQYF.